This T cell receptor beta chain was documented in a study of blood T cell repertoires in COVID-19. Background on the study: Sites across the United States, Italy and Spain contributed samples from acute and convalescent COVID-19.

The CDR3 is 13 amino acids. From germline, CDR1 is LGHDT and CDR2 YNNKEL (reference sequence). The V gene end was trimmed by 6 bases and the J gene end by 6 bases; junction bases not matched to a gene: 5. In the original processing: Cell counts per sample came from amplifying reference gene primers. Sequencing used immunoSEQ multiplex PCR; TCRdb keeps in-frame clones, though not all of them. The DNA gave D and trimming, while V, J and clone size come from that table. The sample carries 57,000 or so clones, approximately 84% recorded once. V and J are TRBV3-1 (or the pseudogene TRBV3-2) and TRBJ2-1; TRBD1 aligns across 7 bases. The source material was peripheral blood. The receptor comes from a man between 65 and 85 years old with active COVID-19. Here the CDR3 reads CASRKTGLNEQFF. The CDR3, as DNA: TGTGCCAGCAGAAAGACAGGGCTCAATGAGCAGTTCTTC.